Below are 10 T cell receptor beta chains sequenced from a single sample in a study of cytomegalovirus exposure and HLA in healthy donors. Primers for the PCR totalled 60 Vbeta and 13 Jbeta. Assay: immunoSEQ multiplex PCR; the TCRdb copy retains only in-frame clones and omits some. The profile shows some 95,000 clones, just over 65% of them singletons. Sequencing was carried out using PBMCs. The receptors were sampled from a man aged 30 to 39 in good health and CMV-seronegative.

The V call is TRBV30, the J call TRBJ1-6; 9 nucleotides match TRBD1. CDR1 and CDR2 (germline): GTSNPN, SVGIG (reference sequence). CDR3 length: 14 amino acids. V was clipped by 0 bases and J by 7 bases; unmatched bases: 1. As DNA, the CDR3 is TGTGCCTGGAGTGTAGGGACAGGGAATTCACCCCTCCACTTT. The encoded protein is CAWSVGTGNSPLHF.

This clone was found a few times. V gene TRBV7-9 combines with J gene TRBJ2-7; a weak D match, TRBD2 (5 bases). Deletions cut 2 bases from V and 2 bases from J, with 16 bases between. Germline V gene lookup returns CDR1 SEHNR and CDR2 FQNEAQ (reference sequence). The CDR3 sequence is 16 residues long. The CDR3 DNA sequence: TGTGCCAGCAGCTTAAAGCCCAGGAGGAAAGCCTACGAGCAGTACTTC. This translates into CASSLKPRRKAYEQYF. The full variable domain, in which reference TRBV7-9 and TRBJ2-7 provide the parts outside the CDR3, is DTGVSQNPRHKITKRGQNVTFRCDPISEHNRLYWYRQTLGQGPEFLTYFQNEAQLEKSRLLSDRFSAERPKGSFSTLEIQRTEQGDSAMYLCASSLKPRRKAYEQYFGPGTRLTVT.

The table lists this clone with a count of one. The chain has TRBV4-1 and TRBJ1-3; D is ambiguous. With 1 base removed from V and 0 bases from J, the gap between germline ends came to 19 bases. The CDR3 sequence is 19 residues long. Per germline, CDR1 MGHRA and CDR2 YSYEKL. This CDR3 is CASSQVDGWSSSSGNTIYF. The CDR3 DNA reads TGCGCCAGCAGCCAAGTCGACGGGTGGTCGTCGAGCTCTGGAAACACCATATATTTT.

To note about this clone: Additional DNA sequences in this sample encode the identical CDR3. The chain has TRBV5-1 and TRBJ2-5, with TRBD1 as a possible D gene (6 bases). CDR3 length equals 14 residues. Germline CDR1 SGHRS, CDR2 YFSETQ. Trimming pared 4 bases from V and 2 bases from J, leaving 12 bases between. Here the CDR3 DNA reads TGCGCCAGCAGCCCCGGACAGACACAAGAGACCCAGTACTTC. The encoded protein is CASSPGQTQETQYF.

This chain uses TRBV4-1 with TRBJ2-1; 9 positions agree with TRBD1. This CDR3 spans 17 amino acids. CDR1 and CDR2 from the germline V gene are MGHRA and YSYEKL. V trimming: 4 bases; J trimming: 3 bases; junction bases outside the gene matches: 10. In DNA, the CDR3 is TGCGCCAGCAGCCCAACGTCGGGACAGGGCCACTACAATGAGCAGTTCTTC. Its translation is CASSPTSGQGHYNEQFF.

The CDR3 protein is CASMQRGNYNEQFF. The CDR3 region has the DNA TGTGCCAGTATGCAGCGGGGGAACTACAATGAGCAGTTCTTC. The chain recombines TRBV19 with TRBJ2-1; TRBD2 matches 8 bases. Germline trimming cut 7 bases from V and 3 bases from J; bases unmatched to any gene: 5. This CDR3 has 14 residues. CDR1 is LNHDA and CDR2 is SQIVND in the germline V gene (reference sequence).

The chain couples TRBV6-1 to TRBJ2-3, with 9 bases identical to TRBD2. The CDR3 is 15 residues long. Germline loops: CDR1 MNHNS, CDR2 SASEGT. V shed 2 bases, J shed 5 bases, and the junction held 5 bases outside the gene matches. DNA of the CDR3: TGTGCCAGCAGTGAACTAGCGGGGTCGGGAGATACGCAGTATTTT. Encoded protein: CASSELAGSGDTQYF.

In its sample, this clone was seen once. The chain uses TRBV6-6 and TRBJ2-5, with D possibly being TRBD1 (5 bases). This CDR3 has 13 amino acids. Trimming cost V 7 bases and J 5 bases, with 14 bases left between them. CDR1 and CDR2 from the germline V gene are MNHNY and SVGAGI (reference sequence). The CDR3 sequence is CASTGIGGETQYF. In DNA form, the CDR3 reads TGTGCCAGCACAGGGATCGGTGGCGAGACCCAGTACTTC.

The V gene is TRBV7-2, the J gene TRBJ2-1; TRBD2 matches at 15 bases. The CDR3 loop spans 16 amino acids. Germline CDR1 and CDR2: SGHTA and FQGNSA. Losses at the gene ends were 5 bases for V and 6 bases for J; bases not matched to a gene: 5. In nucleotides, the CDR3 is TGTGCCAGCAGCCGGACTAGCGGGAGGGCCGCCAATGAGCAGTTCTTC. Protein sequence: CASSRTSGRAANEQFF.

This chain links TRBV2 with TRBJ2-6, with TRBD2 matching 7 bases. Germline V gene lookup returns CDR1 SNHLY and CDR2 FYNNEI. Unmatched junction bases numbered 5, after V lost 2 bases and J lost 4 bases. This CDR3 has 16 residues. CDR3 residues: CASSELGREGANVLTF. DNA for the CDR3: TGTGCCAGCAGTGAATTGGGGAGGGAAGGGGCCAACGTCCTGACTTTC.